A single count supports the clone carrying this T cell receptor (beta chain). The antigen is undetermined. The data are from a study of response to subunit inactivated influenza vaccine. Overall study findings and caveats: Every seasonal influenza vaccination brings in few new T cells, the authors suggested.

A single record per CDR3 protein comes from TCRdb applying MiXCR to the RT-PCR reads. The sample holds some 600,000 distinct CDR3 sequences, 14% seen once. CDR3 length: 13 amino acids. Trimming removed 2 bases at V and 3 bases at J, with 6 bases between. Sequences were derived from PBMCs from blood, sampled around 14 days before vaccination. The receptor comes from a man aged 45-65 years who received an inactivated influenza vaccine. The V gene is TRBV23-1, the J gene TRBJ2-3; unclear D gene. TRBV23-1 falls under the ORF class, with uncertain function. CDR3 sequence reads: CASSQPATDTQYF. DNA for the CDR3: TGCGCCAGCAGTCAACCGGCTACAGATACGCAGTATTTT.